What follows are 15 T cell receptor beta chains derived from one specimen sequenced in a study of blood T cells in healthy people across ages. Through a sample-barcoded 5' primer and a J-beta primer mix, a second PCR was run for about 6 to 11 cycles. TCRdb passed the 5' RACE reads through MiXCR, listing each CDR3 protein once. The sample contains roughly 1.9 million distinct CDR3 sequences, about two fifths of which appear only once. Sequences were obtained from blood. The receptors were sampled from a human donor in good health.

This clonotype was detected only a few times. The rearrangement joins TRBV9 to TRBJ1-2; 9 bases are a match to TRBD1. After removal of 4 bases from V and 3 bases from J, the junction contained 13 bases not matched to a gene. Per germline, CDR1 SGDLS and CDR2 YYNGEE. The CDR3 runs to 17 residues. CDR3 sequence reads: CASSTHTTGGADYGYTF. CDR3 coding DNA: TGTGCCAGCAGCACCCACACCACAGGGGGCGCGGACTATGGCTACACCTTC.

This clonotype occurred a few times. The chain couples TRBV6-5 to TRBJ2-7; D assignment may be TRBD1 or TRBD2 (5 bases each). The CDR3 runs to 15 residues. Germline V gives CDR1 MNHEY, CDR2 SVGAGI. Deletions cut 6 bases from V and 0 bases from J, with 15 bases between. The CDR3 coding sequence is TGTGCCAGCAGCACTAGTGGGGCTCTCTCCTACGAGCAGTACTTC. This gives the protein CASSTSGALSYEQYF.

The chain couples TRBV15 to TRBJ2-4, with D perhaps matching TRBD1 (6 bases). CDR3 length equals 12 residues. The V end was cut by 11 bases, the J end by 1 base, with 9 bases between. Germline CDR1 LNHNV, CDR2 YYDKDF (reference sequence). Here the CDR3 DNA reads TGTGCCGTCCAGGGGGCCAAAAACATTCAGTACTTC. This sequence encodes CAVQGAKNIQYF.

This chain joins TRBV27 and TRBJ1-2, with 8 bases lining up with TRBD1. This CDR3 is built from 18 residues. Germline CDR1 and CDR2: MNHEY and SMNVEV (reference sequence). V was pared by 5 bases and J by 8 bases, with 22 bases of the junction left unmatched. The chain's CDR3 is CASSPIYLPGQVVGGYTF. The CDR3 DNA is TGTGCCAGCAGTCCTATATATCTCCCGGGACAGGTTGTTGGAGGCTACACCTTC.

With regard to this clonotype: The junction shows a germline mismatch at one end, possibly a read error. The rearrangement links TRBV12-3 or TRBV12-4 to TRBJ1-5; D gene ambiguous. This CDR3 contains 15 residues. The CDR3 sequence is CAGSSDLREGQPQHF. The CDR3 DNA is TGTGCCGGCAGTTCGGACCTTCGGGAGGGTCAGCCCCAGCATTTT.

This chain connects TRBV11-1 to TRBJ2-1; TRBD2 matches at 7 bases. Germline values: CDR1 SGHAT, CDR2 FQDESV (reference sequence). After removal of 5 bases from V and 6 bases from J, the junction contained 13 bases not matched to a gene. There are 16 residues in the CDR3. The CDR3 coding sequence is TGTGCCAGCAGCCCCGATACACCCGGGAGGCGCAATGAGCAGTTCTTC. Amino acids: CASSPDTPGRRNEQFF.

The chain recombines TRBV6-2 or TRBV6-3 with TRBJ2-1, with no clear D. Trimming shortened V by 6 bases and J by 9 bases, and 9 bases separated the two germline ends. The CDR3 is 11 amino acids. The V gene's germline CDR1 is MNHEY and CDR2 SVGEGT. For the CDR3, the DNA is TGTGCCAGCAGCCCATACCGTGAGCAGTTCTTC. Translation gives CASSPYREQFF.

This clonotype has at least ten counts. The rearrangement links TRBV7-6 to TRBJ2-1; D gene ambiguous. Looked up from germline, CDR1 is SGHVS and CDR2 is FNYEAQ. CDR3 length equals 11 residues. V shed 6 bases and J shed 10 bases, with 10 bases lying between them. The CDR3 region has the DNA TGTGCCAGCAGTCTTCAGAACGAGCAGTTCTTC. Its translation: CASSLQNEQFF. Together with reference TRBV7-6 and TRBJ2-1, the CDR3 gives the full variable domain: GAGVSQSPRYKVTKRGQDVALRCDPISGHVSLYWYRQALGQGPEFLTYFNYEAQQDKSGLPNDRFSAERPEGSISTLTIQRTEQRDSAMYRCASSLQNEQFFGPGTRLTVL.

V and J are TRBV19 and TRBJ1-1, with 7 positions matching TRBD1. Unmatched junction bases numbered 6, after V lost 3 bases and J lost 5 bases. The CDR3 length is 14 residues. Germline CDR1 and CDR2: LNHDA and SQIVND (reference sequence). CDR3 DNA sequence: TGTGCCAGTAGTATTGTACAGGGGAGGACTGAAGCTTTCTTT. As protein: CASSIVQGRTEAFF.

The J gene is TRBJ2-1, the V gene TRBV29-1, with no clear D. Germline CDR1 SQVTM, CDR2 ANQGSEA. CDR3 length: 12 residues. V lost 4 bases and J lost 5, with 9 bases in between. The CDR3 loop reads CSVGYIDNEQFF. CDR3 nucleotide sequence: TGCAGCGTTGGTTACATCGACAATGAGCAGTTCTTC.

The chain combines TRBV7-6 with TRBJ2-7; 7 bases align to TRBD1. Germline V lookup: CDR1 SGHVS, CDR2 FNYEAQ. This CDR3 has 16 amino acids. Trimming at V came to 0 bases and at J to 0 bases, leaving 5 bases not matched to a gene. The DNA of the CDR3 is TGTGCCAGCAGCTTAGCACAGGGGACACCCTCCTACGAGCAGTACTTC. Translation gives CASSLAQGTPSYEQYF.

V gene TRBV20-1 combines with J gene TRBJ2-1, with D hard to call. CDR3 length: 12 residues. Germline loops: CDR1 DFQATT, CDR2 SNEGSKA (reference sequence). V gave up 7 bases and J gave up 6 bases, with 13 bases separating them. The DNA of the CDR3 is TGCAGTGTACGGGTAATACGCAATGAGCAGTTCTTC. Translation gives CSVRVIRNEQFF.

Of note for this clonotype: At one end, the junction sequence differs from germline, possibly due to a read error. This rearrangement joins TRBV28 to TRBJ1-1; D may be TRBD1 (5 bases). CDR3 size: 18 residues. Per germline, CDR1 MDHEN and CDR2 SYDVKM. CDR3 in DNA: TGTGCCAGCAGTTTAAGGCAGTCAAGCGGCGGATTGGACACTGGAGCTTTCTTT. Its protein is CASSLRQSSGGLDTGAFF.

The chain uses TRBV10-3 and TRBJ2-5; 9 bases agree with TRBD1. The J call is doubtful: the DNA matches TRBJ2-7 better. Germline V gives CDR1 ENHRY, CDR2 SYGVKD. This CDR3 has 13 amino acids. The CDR3 loop is CAIRTGTGFEQYF. The CDR3 coding sequence is TGTGCCATCAGGACTGGGACAGGGTTCGAGCAGTACTTC.

This chain connects TRBV7-9 to TRBJ1-4; TRBD1 agrees at 7 bases. The CDR3 is 15 residues long. Germline values: CDR1 SEHNR, CDR2 FQNEAQ (reference sequence). V dropped 2 bases and J dropped 5; count of bases not matched to a gene: 5. As DNA, the CDR3 is TGTGCCAGCAGCTTACCTTTGGACAGGAATGAAAAACTGTTTTTT. As protein: CASSLPLDRNEKLFF.